Sequencing of this T cell receptor (beta chain) was carried out in a study of CD8 T cells in Susac syndrome. RNA was extracted with the RNeasy kit, and a quantity of 0.5 to 1 ug was reverse transcribed using random hexamers. The CDR3 of TCR beta was amplified by immunoSEQ multiplex PCR across 54 Vbeta and 13 Jbeta. Each CDR3 protein gets one entry after TCRdb re-called the immunoSEQ multiplex PCR reads with MiXCR. The sample lists roughly 130,000 distinct CDR3 sequences, 95% to 96% occurring once. Trimming took 0 bases from V and 7 from J; bases not matched to a gene: 5. Germline V gene lookup returns CDR1 DFQATT and CDR2 SNEGSKA (reference sequence). CDR3 length: 16 residues. Sequencing of TCR beta was carried out in blood CD8+ and CD4+ T cells.

The TCR sequence derives from a human donor with Susac syndrome. The material sequenced was CD4+ T cells from PBMCs. The rearrangement joins TRBV20-1 to TRBJ2-4, with 14 bases aligning to TRBD2. The CDR3 reads CSARDPGLAGVNIQYF. CDR3 DNA sequence: TGCAGTGCTAGAGATCCGGGACTAGCGGGAGTTAACATTCAGTACTTC.